The entry that follows covers one TCR beta chain sequence. The authors split each subset's genomic DNA evenly across several immunoSEQ plates. Using immunoSEQ multiplex PCR, the repertoire was profiled, and TCRdb retains in-frame clones only, with some absent. The sample shows roughly 2,300,000 clones, approximately 90% of them seen only once. These data are taken from a study of shared clonotypes between healthy human individuals. The germline gives CDR1 KGHSH, CDR2 LQKENI. V shed 6 bases, J shed 3 bases, and the junction held 6 bases outside the gene matches. The CDR3 has 16 residues. V gene TRBV18 combines with J gene TRBJ2-6, with TRBD1 identical over 9 bases. Sequencing was carried out using naive CD4+ T cells from PBMCs. Documented subset: CD45RA+ positively selected. The receptor was isolated from a man younger than 30 in good health. Some clones in this sample may be carry-over from other donors' samples. Here the CDR3 reads CASSTQGAHGANVLTF. CDR3 DNA sequence: TGTGCCAGCTCTACACAGGGGGCGCATGGGGCCAACGTCCTGACTTTC.